This T cell receptor beta chain is drawn from a study of blood T cell repertoires in COVID-19. Study as a whole: Samples taken during acute and convalescent COVID-19 were collected in the United States, Italy and Spain. From T cells, B-cell-depleted T cells, or PBMCs came the material, which was cDNA or gDNA.

As processed by the authors: Estimated nucleated cell counts came from reference gene primer amplification. Sequencing was performed with immunoSEQ multiplex PCR; in TCRdb, only in-frame clones are kept and a portion is missing. V and J calls and clone size are copied from that table; D and trimming were computed from the DNA. The sample includes about 300,000 clones, around 90% seen only once; the top ten take 5% to 7.5%. Between the trimmed V and J ends, which lost 2 bases and 7 bases, there was a span of 17 bases. CDR3 size: 16 residues. CDR1 is MNHEY, CDR2 SVGAGI, per germline. The chain couples TRBV6-5 to TRBJ1-4, with D tentatively TRBD1 (6 bases). The sequenced sample consisted of peripheral blood. The clonotype was recovered from a man aged 18-30 years who had recovered from COVID-19. The CDR3 sequence is CASSYGQPRAGEKLFF. In DNA form, the CDR3 reads TGTGCCAGCAGTTACGGACAGCCAAGAGCCGGTGAAAAACTGTTTTTT.